This record covers a single T cell receptor (beta chain). The sample is drawn from a study of blood T cells in healthy people across ages. About the research overall: In model experiments, template switching was able to capture about one barcoded beta molecule for every two T cells that were present.

The people who gave samples were healthy Caucasians from Russia, aged about 6 to 95. The CDR3 length is 12 residues. Trimming removed 4 bases at V and 3 bases at J, with 7 bases between. The germline V gene has CDR1 LGHDT and CDR2 YNNKEL (reference sequence). PCR was performed a second time for about 6 to 11 cycles using a sample-barcoded 5' primer and a J-beta primer mix. TCRdb fed the 5' RACE reads into MiXCR, producing one record per CDR3 protein. The table shows 600,000 to 800,000 distinct CDR3 sequences, with around 21% occurring only once. The V gene is TRBV3-1, the J gene TRBJ2-7, with D uncertain. The sequenced sample consisted of blood. The sequence was obtained from a man aged 65 to 85 in good health. The DNA of the CDR3 is TGTGCCAGCAGCCTTAGCAACTACGAGCAGTACTTC. It translates to CASSLSNYEQYF.